The rows below give T cell receptor beta chains drawn from one sample of a study of vaccination and CD4 T cells after COVID-19. What these receptors recognize is not known. TCRdb used MiXCR to reprocess the PCR reads, holding one entry per CDR3 protein. The sample lists 13,000 or so distinct CDR3 sequences; less than 80% were seen once. The sequencing sample was made of CD4+ T cells from blood, cultured in vitro. Source of these receptors: a human donor who had recovered from COVID-19. Both conserved end residues are part of each CDR3. D genes are given only for firm matches. Clone size, where shown, is once, few, many, or a class for clones that have expanded.

clone_size j_call cdr3_length d_call v_call cdr3_aa cdr3_nt
NA TRBJ1-1 15 TRBD1 TRBV6-5 CASSYLYRGNTEAFF TGTGCCAGCAGTTACTTGTACAGGGGGAACACTGAAGCTTTCTTT
NA TRBJ2-3 15 NA TRBV20-1 CSALYTGTPTDTQYF TGCAGTGCTCTTTACACAGGGACTCCCACAGATACGCAGTATTTT
NA TRBJ2-7 14 TRBD2 TRBV6-1 CASSEGTSIYEQYF TGTGCCAGCAGTGAAGGGACTAGCATCTACGAGCAGTACTTC
NA TRBJ2-2 14 NA TRBV7-3 CASRGSGNTGELFF TGTGCCAGCAGGGGGTCGGGGAACACCGGGGAGCTGTTTTTT
NA TRBJ2-3 13 TRBD1 TRBV12-3/TRBV12-4 CASRQGGTDTQYF TGTGCCAGTAGACAGGGTGGCACAGATACGCAGTATTTT
NA TRBJ2-5 15 TRBD2 TRBV7-7 CASSARLVGRETQYF TGTGCTAGCAGCGCCCGACTAGTCGGGAGGGAGACCCAGTACTTC
NA TRBJ2-1 13 NA TRBV20-1 CSASGTSYNEQFF TGCAGTGCTAGCGGGACTTCCTACAATGAGCAGTTCTTC
few TRBJ1-5 14 NA TRBV20-1 CSAQTPRGNQPQHF TGCAGTGCCCAGACCCCCCGGGGTAATCAGCCCCAGCATTTT
NA TRBJ1-1 16 NA TRBV6-1 CASSGSRGGQYTEAFF TGTGCCAGCAGTGGGTCCCGGGGGGGGCAGTACACTGAAGCTTTCTTT
NA TRBJ1-5 15 TRBD1 TRBV12-3/TRBV12-4 CASNNKQGSNQPQHF TGTGCCAGCAACAATAAACAGGGGAGCAATCAGCCCCAGCATTTT
NA TRBJ2-3 16 NA TRBV7-2 CASSLTSYLATDTQYF TGTGCCAGCAGCTTAACAAGCTACCTTGCCACAGATACGCAGTATTTT
NA TRBJ1-2 16 TRBD1 TRBV28 CASSLSPGTGNYGYTF TGTGCCAGCAGTTTATCCCCCGGGACAGGAAACTATGGCTACACCTTC
once TRBJ2-2 20 NA TRBV24-1 CATSDLRAVIGAANTGELFF TGTGCCACCAGTGATTTGAGGGCCGTAATAGGGGCCGCGAACACCGGGGAGCTGTTTTTT